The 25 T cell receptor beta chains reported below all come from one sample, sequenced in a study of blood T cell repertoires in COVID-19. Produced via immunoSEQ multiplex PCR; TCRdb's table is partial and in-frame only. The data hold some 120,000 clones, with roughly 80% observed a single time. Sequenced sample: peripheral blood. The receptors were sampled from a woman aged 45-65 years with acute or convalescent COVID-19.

CDR3 sequence (DNA): TGTGCCAGCAGCTTGAGAGTTTACGAGCAGTACTTC. Translating it yields CASSLRVYEQYF. The chain joins TRBV5-6 to TRBJ2-7; no clear D. This CDR3 contains 12 residues. CDR1 is SGHDT and CDR2 is YYEEEE in the germline V gene. V was pared by 1 base and J by 4 bases, with 6 bases between.

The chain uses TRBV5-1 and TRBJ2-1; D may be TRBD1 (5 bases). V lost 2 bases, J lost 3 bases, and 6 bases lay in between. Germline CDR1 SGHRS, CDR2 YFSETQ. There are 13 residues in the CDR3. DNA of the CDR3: TGCGCCAGCAGCTTAGACAGCTACAATGAGCAGTTCTTC. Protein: CASSLDSYNEQFF. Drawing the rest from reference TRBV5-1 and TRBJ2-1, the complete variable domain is KAGVTQTPRYLIKTRGQQVTLSCSPISGHRSVSWYQQTPGQGLQFLFEYFSETQRNKGNFPGRFSGRQFSNSRSEMNVSTLELGDSALYLCASSLDSYNEQFFGPGTRLTVL.

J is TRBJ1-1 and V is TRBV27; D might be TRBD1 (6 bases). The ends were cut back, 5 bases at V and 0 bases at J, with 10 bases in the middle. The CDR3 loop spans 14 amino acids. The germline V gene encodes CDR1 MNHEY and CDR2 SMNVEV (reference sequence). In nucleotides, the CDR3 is TGTGCCAGCAGTAGACAGGCTCTGAACACTGAAGCTTTCTTT. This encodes CASSRQALNTEAFF.

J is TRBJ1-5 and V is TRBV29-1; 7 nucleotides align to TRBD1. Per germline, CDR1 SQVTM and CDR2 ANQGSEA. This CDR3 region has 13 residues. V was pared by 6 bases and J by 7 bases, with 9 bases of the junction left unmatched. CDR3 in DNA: TGCAGCGTAAAGGGGGCCCTCGGACAGCCCCAGCATTTT. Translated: CSVKGALGQPQHF.

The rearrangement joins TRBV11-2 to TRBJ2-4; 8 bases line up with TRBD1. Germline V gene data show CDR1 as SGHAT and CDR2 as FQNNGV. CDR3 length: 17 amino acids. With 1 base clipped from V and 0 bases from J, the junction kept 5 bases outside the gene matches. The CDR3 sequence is CASSLGGTGLAKNIQYF. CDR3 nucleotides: TGTGCCAGCAGCTTAGGGGGGACAGGACTAGCCAAAAACATTCAGTACTTC. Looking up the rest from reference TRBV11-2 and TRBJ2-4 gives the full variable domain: EAGVAQSPRYKIIEKRQSVAFWCNPISGHATLYWYQQILGQGPKLLIQFQNNGVVDDSQLPKDRFSAERLKGVDSTLKIQPAKLEDSAVYLCASSLGGTGLAKNIQYFGAGTRLSVL.

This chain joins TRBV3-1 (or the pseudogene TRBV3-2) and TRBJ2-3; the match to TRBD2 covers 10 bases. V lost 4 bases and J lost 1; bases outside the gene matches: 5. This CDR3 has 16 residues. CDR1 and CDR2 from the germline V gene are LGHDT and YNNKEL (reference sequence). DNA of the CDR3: TGTGCCAGCAGCCTCCAGCGGGGGGGCGGCACAGATACGCAGTATTTT. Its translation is CASSLQRGGGTDTQYF.

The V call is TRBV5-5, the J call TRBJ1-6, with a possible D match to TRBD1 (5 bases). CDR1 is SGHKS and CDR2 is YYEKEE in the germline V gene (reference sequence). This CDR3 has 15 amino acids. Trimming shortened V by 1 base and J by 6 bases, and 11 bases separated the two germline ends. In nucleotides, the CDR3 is TGTGCCAGCAGCTTGCTGGGACTGAGTAATTCACCCCTCCACTTT. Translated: CASSLLGLSNSPLHF.

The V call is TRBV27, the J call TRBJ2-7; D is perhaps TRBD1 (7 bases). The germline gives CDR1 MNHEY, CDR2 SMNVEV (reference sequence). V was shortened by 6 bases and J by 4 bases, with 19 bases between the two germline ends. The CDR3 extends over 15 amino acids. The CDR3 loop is CASRRTGVGTYEQYF. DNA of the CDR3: TGTGCCAGCAGGAGAACAGGGGTCGGGACTTACGAGCAGTACTTC.

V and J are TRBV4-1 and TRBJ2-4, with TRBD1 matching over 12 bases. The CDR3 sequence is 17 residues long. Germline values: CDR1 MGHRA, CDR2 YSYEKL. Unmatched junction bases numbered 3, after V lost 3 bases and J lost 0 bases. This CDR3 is CASSQGDRGLAKNIQYF. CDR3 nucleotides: TGCGCCAGCAGCCAGGGGGACAGGGGGCTAGCCAAAAACATTCAGTACTTC.

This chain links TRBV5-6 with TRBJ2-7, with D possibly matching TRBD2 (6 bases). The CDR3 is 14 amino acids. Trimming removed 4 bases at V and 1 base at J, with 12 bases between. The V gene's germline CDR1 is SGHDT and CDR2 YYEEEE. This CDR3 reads CASSAGTVSYEQYF. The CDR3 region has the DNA TGTGCCAGCAGCGCCGGGACTGTTTCCTACGAGCAGTACTTC.

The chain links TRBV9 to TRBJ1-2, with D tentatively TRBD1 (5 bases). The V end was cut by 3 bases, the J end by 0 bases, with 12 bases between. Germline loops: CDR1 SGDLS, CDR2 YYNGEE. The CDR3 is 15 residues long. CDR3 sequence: CASSAPQGSNYGYTF. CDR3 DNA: TGTGCCAGCAGCGCCCCCCAGGGTTCTAACTATGGCTACACCTTC.

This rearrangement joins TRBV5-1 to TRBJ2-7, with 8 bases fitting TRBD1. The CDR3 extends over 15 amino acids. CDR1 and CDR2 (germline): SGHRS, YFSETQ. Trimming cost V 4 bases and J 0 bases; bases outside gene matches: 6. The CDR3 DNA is TGCGCCAGCAGCCACATTCAGGGGGCCTCCTACGAGCAGTACTTC. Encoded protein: CASSHIQGASYEQYF. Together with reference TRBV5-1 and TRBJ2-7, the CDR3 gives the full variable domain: KAGVTQTPRYLIKTRGQQVTLSCSPISGHRSVSWYQQTPGQGLQFLFEYFSETQRNKGNFPGRFSGRQFSNSRSEMNVSTLELGDSALYLCASSHIQGASYEQYFGPGTRLTVT.

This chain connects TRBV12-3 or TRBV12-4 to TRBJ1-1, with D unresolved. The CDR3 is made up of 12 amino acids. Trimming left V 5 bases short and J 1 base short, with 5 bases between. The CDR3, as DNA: TGTGCCAGCAGTGGAGGGAACACTGAAGCTTTCTTT. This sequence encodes CASSGGNTEAFF.

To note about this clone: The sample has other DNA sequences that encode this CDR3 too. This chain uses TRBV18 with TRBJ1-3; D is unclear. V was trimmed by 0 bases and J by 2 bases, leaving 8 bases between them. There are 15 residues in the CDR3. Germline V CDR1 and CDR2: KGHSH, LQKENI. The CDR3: CASSPPAGAGNTIYF. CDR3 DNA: TGTGCCAGCTCACCACCAGCAGGCGCTGGAAACACCATATATTTT. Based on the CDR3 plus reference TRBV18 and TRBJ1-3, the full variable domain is NAGVMQNPRHLVRRRGQEARLRCSPMKGHSHVYWYRQLPEEGLKFMVYLQKENIIDESGMPKERFSAEFPKEGPSILRIQQVVRGDSAAYFCASSPPAGAGNTIYFGEGSWLTVV.

The CDR3 nucleotides read TGTGCCAGCAGCTTAGCCGGGTTTAGCACAGATACGCAGTATTTT. Its translation is CASSLAGFSTDTQYF. The chain uses TRBV11-2 and TRBJ2-3; D gene unclear. Germline loops: CDR1 SGHAT, CDR2 FQNNGV. This CDR3 region has 15 residues. V was clipped by 1 base and J by 0 bases, with 8 bases between them.

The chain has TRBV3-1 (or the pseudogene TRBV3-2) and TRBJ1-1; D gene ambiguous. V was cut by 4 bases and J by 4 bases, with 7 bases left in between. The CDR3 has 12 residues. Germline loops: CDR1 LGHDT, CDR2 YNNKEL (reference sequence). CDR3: CASSRGGTEAFF. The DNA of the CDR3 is TGTGCCAGCAGCCGCGGCGGCACTGAAGCTTTCTTT.

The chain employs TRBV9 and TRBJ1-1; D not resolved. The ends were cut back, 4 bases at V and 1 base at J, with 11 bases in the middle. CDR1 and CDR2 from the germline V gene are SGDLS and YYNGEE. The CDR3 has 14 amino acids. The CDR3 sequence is CASSPVVQNTEAFF. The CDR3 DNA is TGTGCCAGCAGCCCGGTGGTTCAGAACACTGAAGCTTTCTTT. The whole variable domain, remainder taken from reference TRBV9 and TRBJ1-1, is DSGVTQTPKHLITATGQRVTLRCSPRSGDLSVYWYQQSLDQGLQFLIQYYNGEERAKGNILERFSAQQFPDLHSELNLSSLELGDSALYFCASSPVVQNTEAFFGQGTRLTVV.

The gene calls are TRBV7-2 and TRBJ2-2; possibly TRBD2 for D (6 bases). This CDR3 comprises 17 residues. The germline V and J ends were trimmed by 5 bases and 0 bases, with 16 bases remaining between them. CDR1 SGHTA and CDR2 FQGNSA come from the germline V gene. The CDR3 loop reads CASSRSSDNANTGELFF. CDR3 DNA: TGTGCCAGCAGCCGCTCTAGCGACAACGCGAACACCGGGGAGCTGTTTTTT.

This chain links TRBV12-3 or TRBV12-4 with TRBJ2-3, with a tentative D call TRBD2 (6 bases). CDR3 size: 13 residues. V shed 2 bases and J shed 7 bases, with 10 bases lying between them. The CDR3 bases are TGTGCCAGCAGTTTAACGGGCGGGAATACGCAGTATTTT. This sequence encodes CASSLTGGNTQYF.

CDR3 in amino acids: CASRKGQGGTEAFF. The CDR3 DNA reads as TGTGCCAGTAGAAAAGGACAGGGGGGCACTGAAGCTTTCTTT. The V gene is TRBV19, the J gene TRBJ1-1, with 10 nucleotides matching TRBD1. Per germline, CDR1 LNHDA and CDR2 SQIVND (reference sequence). This CDR3 is built from 14 residues. V trimming: 6 bases; J trimming: 4 bases; junction bases outside the gene matches: 5.

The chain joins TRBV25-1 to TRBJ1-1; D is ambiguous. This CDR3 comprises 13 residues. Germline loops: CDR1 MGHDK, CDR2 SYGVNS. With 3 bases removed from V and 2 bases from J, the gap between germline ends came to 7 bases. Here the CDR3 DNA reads TGTGCCAGCAGTGATATCGTTAACACTGAAGCTTTCTTT. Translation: CASSDIVNTEAFF. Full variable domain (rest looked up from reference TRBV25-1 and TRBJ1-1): EADIYQTPRYLVIGTGKKITLECSQTMGHDKMYWYQQDPGMELHLIHYSYGVNSTEKGDLSSESTVSRIRTEHFPLTLESARPSHTSQYLCASSDIVNTEAFFGQGTRLTVV.

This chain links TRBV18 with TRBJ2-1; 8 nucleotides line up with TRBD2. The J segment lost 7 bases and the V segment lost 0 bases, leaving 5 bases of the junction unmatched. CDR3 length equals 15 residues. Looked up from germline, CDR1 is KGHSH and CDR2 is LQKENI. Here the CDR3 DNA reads TGTGCCAGCTCACCACCCGGGGGGGCGGGGAATGAGCAGTTCTTC. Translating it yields CASSPPGGAGNEQFF.

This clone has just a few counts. CDR3 sequence: CASSLQTGSPTNTGELFF. CDR3 DNA sequence: TGTGCCAGCAGCTTACAGACAGGCTCTCCGACGAACACCGGGGAGCTGTTTTTT. This rearrangement joins TRBV7-8 to TRBJ2-2, with TRBD1 as a possible D gene (6 bases). This CDR3 comprises 18 residues. V was trimmed by 2 bases and J by 0 bases, leaving 16 bases between them. Germline V gene lookup returns CDR1 SGHVS and CDR2 FQNEAQ. The full variable domain, with the rest looked up from reference TRBV7-8 and TRBJ2-2, is GAGVSQSPRYKVAKRGQDVALRCDPISGHVSLFWYQQALGQGPEFLTYFQNEAQLDKSGLPSDRFFAERPEGSVSTLKIQRTQQEDSAVYLCASSLQTGSPTNTGELFFGEGSRLTVL.

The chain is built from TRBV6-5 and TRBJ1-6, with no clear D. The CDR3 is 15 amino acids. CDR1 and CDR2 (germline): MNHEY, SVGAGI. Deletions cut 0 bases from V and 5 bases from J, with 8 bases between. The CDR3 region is CASSYSWADNSPLHF. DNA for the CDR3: TGTGCCAGCAGTTACTCGTGGGCCGATAATTCACCCCTCCACTTT.

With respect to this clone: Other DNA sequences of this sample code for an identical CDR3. The CDR3 bases are TGTGCCAGCAGTTTACAAGACAGGGGCTATGGCTACACCTTC. This codes for CASSLQDRGYGYTF. The chain couples TRBV27 to TRBJ1-2; TRBD1 agrees at 8 bases. This CDR3 region has 14 residues. V was pared by 2 bases and J by 4 bases, with 3 bases of the junction left unmatched. CDR1 and CDR2 (germline): MNHEY, SMNVEV (reference sequence).